One sample yielded the 15 T cell receptor beta chains listed below, sequenced in a study of T cell responses to AZD1222 COVID-19 vaccine. The data were produced by immunoSEQ multiplex PCR, yet TCRdb's version contains in-frame clones alone and is incomplete. This table has about 150,000 clones, 92% appearing once. Sample: peripheral blood, taken 28 days after the second AZD1222 dose. The receptor source for this set is an adult who received the AZD1222 COVID-19 vaccine.

A single count supports this clone. A junction end diverges from the germline sequence, so it may reflect a read error. The genes are TRBV6-1 and TRBJ2-7; TRBD1 matches 7 bases. From germline, CDR1 is MNHNS and CDR2 SASEGT. The CDR3 length is 15 residues. The CDR3 is CASSQAPGQFYEQYF. In DNA form, the CDR3 reads TGTGCCAGCAGTCAAGCCCCGGGACAGTTCTACGAGCAGTACTTC.

The chain couples TRBV30 to TRBJ2-1; possibly TRBD2 for D (7 bases). V was cut by 0 bases and J by 2 bases, with 20 bases left in between. The CDR3 is 18 amino acids. Germline V CDR1 and CDR2: GTSNPN, SVGIG (reference sequence). CDR3 nucleotides: TGTGCCTGGAGTGTACTGGGGGGAGGGGGGCGCACCTACAATGAGCAGTTCTTC. This gives the protein CAWSVLGGGGRTYNEQFF.

The chain has TRBV20-1 and TRBJ2-7; 9 bases match TRBD2. The CDR3 is 20 residues long. J was trimmed by 7 bases and V by 3 bases; bases with no gene match: 28. The germline CDR1 and CDR2 sequences are DFQATT and SNEGSKA (reference sequence). In DNA, the CDR3 is TGCAGTGCTAGTCACCCCCCCGGCGGGATAGGTCTAGCGGGACTGGGTGAGCAGTACTTC. It codes for CSASHPPGGIGLAGLGEQYF.

The chain combines TRBV9 with TRBJ1-3; D is undetermined. This CDR3 is built from 15 residues. Trimming pared 4 bases from V and 2 bases from J, leaving 13 bases between. Germline V CDR1 and CDR2: SGDLS, YYNGEE. The CDR3 sequence is CASSPPGSAGNTIYF. CDR3 nucleotide sequence: TGTGCCAGCAGCCCTCCCGGGAGCGCTGGAAACACCATATATTTT.

The rearrangement links TRBV9 to TRBJ2-5; D not certain. V was pared by 2 bases and J by 1 base, with 6 bases between. Germline-derived CDR1 and CDR2 are SGDLS and YYNGEE. This CDR3 is 13 amino acids long. The CDR3 region is CASSVASQETQYF. The CDR3 DNA sequence: TGTGCCAGCAGCGTGGCTAGCCAAGAGACCCAGTACTTC.

The V gene is TRBV25-1, the J gene TRBJ2-1; 9 bases map to TRBD2. The CDR3 has 16 amino acids. V was pared by 0 bases and J by 10 bases, with 10 bases of the junction left unmatched. Germline V gene data show CDR1 as MGHDK and CDR2 as SYGVNS. The CDR3, as DNA: TGTGCCAGCAGTGAATACGGATCTAGCGGGATTCACGAGCAGTTCTTC. It encodes CASSEYGSSGIHEQFF.

This sequence joins TRBV9 and TRBJ2-1; 9 nucleotides match TRBD2. The germline V gene encodes CDR1 SGDLS and CDR2 YYNGEE. Trimming removed 5 bases from V and 6 bases from J; junction bases left unmatched: 12. The CDR3 loop spans 16 amino acids. In nucleotides, the CDR3 is TGTGCCAGCAGTTCTGCTAGCGGGGTCGGTTCCAATGAGCAGTTCTTC. Amino acids: CASSSASGVGSNEQFF.

The chain combines TRBV2 with TRBJ1-2; possibly TRBD1 for D (5 bases). Trimming removed 3 bases from V and 0 bases from J, with 5 bases in between. The CDR3 length is 13 residues. Germline values: CDR1 SNHLY, CDR2 FYNNEI. CDR3 residues: CASSEGPNYGYTF. In DNA, the CDR3 is TGTGCCAGCAGTGAGGGACCTAACTATGGCTACACCTTC. The full variable domain, with the rest looked up from reference TRBV2 and TRBJ1-2, is EPEVTQTPSHQVTQMGQEVILRCVPISNHLYFYWYRQILGQKVEFLVSFYNNEISEKSEIFDDQFSVERPDGSNFTLKIRSTKLEDSAMYFCASSEGPNYGYTFGSGTRLTVV.

The CDR3 sequence is CASSLQGGNEKLFF. The DNA of the CDR3 is TGTGCCAGCAGCCTACAGGGGGGGAATGAAAAACTGTTTTTT. The V and J genes are TRBV7-9 and TRBJ1-4, with 8 bases fitting TRBD1. Unmatched junction bases numbered 4, after V lost 5 bases and J lost 5 bases. Germline CDR1 SEHNR, CDR2 FQNEAQ (reference sequence). The CDR3 is 14 residues long.

The sample holds one count of this clone. The gene calls are TRBV2 and TRBJ2-4; D is uncertain. The CDR3 contains 12 residues. CDR1 and CDR2 (germline): SNHLY, FYNNEI. The V end was cut by 4 bases, the J end by 10 bases, with 11 bases between. CDR3 region: CASSGGLGIQYF. CDR3 coding DNA: TGTGCCAGCAGTGGGGGATTGGGGATTCAGTACTTC.

V gene TRBV5-1 combines with J gene TRBJ2-7; a weak D match, TRBD2 (6 bases). V was clipped by 1 base and J by 2 bases, with 13 bases between them. The CDR3 has 15 amino acids. Germline V gene sequence: CDR1 SGHRS, CDR2 YFSETQ. The CDR3 nucleotides are TGCGCCAGCAGCTTGTCTGGAGGGGAACCCTACGAGCAGTACTTC. Its translation: CASSLSGGEPYEQYF.

Comments on this clone: A junction boundary mismatches the germline segment, possibly from a read error. V is TRBV5-1 and J is TRBJ2-1, with 8 bases identical to TRBD1. The length of the CDR3 is 13 residues. Looked up from germline, CDR1 is SGHRS and CDR2 is YFSETQ. The CDR3 protein is CASSPRDRNVQFF. The DNA for the CDR3 is TGCGCCAGCAGCCCGAGGGACAGGAATGTGCAGTTCTTC.

The chain uses TRBV4-3 and TRBJ2-5; 9 nucleotides agree with TRBD1. The germline CDR1 and CDR2 sequences are LGHNA and YSLEER. This CDR3 region has 14 residues. V trimming: 3 bases; J trimming: 4 bases; junction bases outside the gene matches: 3. In DNA, the CDR3 is TGCGCCAGCAGCCAGGGACAGGGCGCAGAGACCCAGTACTTC. Encoded protein: CASSQGQGAETQYF.

The rearrangement links TRBV5-1 to TRBJ2-1, with 11 bases that match TRBD2. Losses at the gene ends were 3 bases for V and 7 bases for J; bases not matched to a gene: 9. This CDR3 has 16 residues. Germline assignment: CDR1 SGHRS and CDR2 YFSETQ. The CDR3 protein is CASSSLTSGSLNEQFF. The CDR3 bases are TGCGCCAGCAGCTCGCTCACTAGCGGGAGCCTAAATGAGCAGTTCTTC.

This clone was seen just once. The CDR3 DNA is TGCAGCGTTGTCCCCGGGGGGGGGTTCGGCTACACCTTC. Protein sequence: CSVVPGGGFGYTF. The chain links TRBV29-1 to TRBJ1-2, with D possibly matching TRBD1 (5 bases). Trimming took 4 bases from V and 8 from J, leaving 17 bases between them. The CDR3 is made up of 13 amino acids. Germline assignment: CDR1 SQVTM and CDR2 ANQGSEA. Full variable domain (rest looked up from reference TRBV29-1 and TRBJ1-2): SAVISQKPSRDICQRGTSLTIQCQVDSQVTMMFWYRQQPGQSLTLIATANQGSEATYESGFVIDKFPISRPNLTFSTLTVSNMSPEDSSIYLCSVVPGGGFGYTFGSGTRLTVV.